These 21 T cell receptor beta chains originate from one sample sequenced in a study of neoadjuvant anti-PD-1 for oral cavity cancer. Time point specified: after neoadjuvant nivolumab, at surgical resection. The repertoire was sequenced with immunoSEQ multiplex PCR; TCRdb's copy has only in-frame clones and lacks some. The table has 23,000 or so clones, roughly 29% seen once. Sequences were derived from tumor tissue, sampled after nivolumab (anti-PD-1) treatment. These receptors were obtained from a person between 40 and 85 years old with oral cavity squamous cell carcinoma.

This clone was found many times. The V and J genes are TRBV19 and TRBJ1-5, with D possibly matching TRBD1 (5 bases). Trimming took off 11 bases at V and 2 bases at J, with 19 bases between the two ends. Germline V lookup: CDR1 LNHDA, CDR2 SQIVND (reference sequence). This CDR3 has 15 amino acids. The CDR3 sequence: CASRAYLGGNQPQHF. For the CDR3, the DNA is TGTGCCTCCCGGGCCTACCTAGGGGGCAATCAGCCCCAGCATTTT.

DNA for the CDR3: TGCGCCAGCAGCCAGGATCCGGAGGGGGCTTGGGCAGATACGCAGTATTTT. Translation: CASSQDPEGAWADTQYF. The chain links TRBV4-1 to TRBJ2-3; a weak D match, TRBD1 (7 bases). Trimming shortened V by 3 bases and J by 4 bases, and 20 bases separated the two germline ends. Germline CDR1 and CDR2: MGHRA and YSYEKL. This CDR3 spans 17 amino acids.

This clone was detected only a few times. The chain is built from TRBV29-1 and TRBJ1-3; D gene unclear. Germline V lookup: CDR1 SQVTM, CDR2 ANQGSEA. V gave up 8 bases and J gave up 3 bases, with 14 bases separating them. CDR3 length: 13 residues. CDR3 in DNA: TGCAGCACCCCGGGCACGGATGGAAACACCATATATTTT. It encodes CSTPGTDGNTIYF.

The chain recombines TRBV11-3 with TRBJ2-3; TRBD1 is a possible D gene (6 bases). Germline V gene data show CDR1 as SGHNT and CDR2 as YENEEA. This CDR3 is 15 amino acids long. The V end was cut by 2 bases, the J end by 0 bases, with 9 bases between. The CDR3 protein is CASSLQGLSTDTQYF. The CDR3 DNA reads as TGTGCCAGCAGCTTACAGGGGCTAAGCACAGATACGCAGTATTTT.

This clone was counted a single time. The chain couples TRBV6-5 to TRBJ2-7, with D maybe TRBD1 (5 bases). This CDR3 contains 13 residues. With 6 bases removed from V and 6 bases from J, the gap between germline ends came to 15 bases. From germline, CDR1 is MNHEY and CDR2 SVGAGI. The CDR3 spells CASRSAGIGEQYF. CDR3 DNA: TGTGCCAGCAGATCCGCAGGGATTGGCGAGCAGTACTTC.

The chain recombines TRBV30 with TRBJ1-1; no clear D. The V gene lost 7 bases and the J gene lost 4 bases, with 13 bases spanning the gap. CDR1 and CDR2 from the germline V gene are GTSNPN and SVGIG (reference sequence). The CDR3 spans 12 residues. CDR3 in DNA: TGTGCCTCTTTTGATGAATCCACTGAAGCTTTCTTT. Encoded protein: CASFDESTEAFF.

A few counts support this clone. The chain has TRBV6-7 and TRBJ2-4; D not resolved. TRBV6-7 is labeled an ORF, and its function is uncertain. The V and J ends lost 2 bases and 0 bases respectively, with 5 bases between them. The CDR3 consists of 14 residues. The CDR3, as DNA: TGTGCCAGCAGTTACGGCATAGCCAAAAACATTCAGTACTTC. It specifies CASSYGIAKNIQYF.

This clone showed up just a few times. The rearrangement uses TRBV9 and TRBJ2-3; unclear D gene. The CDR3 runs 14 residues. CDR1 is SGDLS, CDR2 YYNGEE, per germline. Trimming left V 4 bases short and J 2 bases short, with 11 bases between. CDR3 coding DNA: TGTGCCAGCAGCTCTGGACGGTACACAGATACGCAGTATTTT. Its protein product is CASSSGRYTDTQYF.

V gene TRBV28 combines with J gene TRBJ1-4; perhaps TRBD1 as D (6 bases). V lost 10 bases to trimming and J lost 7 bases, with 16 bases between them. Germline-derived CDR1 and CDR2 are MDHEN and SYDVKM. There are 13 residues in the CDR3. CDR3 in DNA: TGTGCCACCTTCAGTTGGGGGGCTGAAAAACTGTTTTTT. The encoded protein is CATFSWGAEKLFF.

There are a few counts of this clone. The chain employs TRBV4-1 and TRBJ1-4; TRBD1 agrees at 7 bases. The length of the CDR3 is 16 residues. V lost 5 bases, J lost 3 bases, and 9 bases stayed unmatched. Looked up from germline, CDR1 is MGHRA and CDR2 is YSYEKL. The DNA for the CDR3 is TGCGCCAGCAGCACCCAACCAGGGGGTGCTAATGAAAAACTGTTTTTT. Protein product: CASSTQPGGANEKLFF.

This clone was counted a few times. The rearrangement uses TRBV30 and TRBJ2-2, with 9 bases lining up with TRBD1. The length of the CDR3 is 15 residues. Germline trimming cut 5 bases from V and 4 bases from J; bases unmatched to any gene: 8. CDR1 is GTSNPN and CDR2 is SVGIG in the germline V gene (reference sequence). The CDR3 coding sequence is TGTGCCTGGGGAATGGACAGGGGTGGCACCGGGGAGCTGTTTTTT. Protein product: CAWGMDRGGTGELFF.

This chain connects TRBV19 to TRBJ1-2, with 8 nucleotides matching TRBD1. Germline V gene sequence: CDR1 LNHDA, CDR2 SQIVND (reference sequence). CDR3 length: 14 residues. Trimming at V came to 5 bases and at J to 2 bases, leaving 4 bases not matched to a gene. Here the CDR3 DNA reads TGTGCCAGTAGTTCTCGGACAGGGAACTATGGCTACACCTTC. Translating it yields CASSSRTGNYGYTF.

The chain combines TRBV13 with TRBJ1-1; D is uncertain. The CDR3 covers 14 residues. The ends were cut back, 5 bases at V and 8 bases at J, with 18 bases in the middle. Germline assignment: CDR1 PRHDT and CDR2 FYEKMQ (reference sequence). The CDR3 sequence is CASSRRAHAGEAFF. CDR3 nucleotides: TGTGCCAGCAGCCGGAGGGCTCACGCCGGCGAAGCTTTCTTT.

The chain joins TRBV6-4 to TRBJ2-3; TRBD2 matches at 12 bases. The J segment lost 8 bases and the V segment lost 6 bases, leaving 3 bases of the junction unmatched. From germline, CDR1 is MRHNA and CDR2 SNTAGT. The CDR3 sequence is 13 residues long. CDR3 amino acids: CASRRGLAGTQYF. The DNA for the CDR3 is TGTGCCAGCAGGAGGGGACTAGCGGGTACGCAGTATTTT.

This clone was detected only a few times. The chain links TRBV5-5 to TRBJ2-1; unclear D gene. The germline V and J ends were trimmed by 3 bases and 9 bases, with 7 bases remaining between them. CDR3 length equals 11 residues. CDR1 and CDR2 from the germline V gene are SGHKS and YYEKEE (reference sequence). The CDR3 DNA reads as TGTGCCAGCAGCTACACGGGTGAGCAGTTCTTC. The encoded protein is CASSYTGEQFF.

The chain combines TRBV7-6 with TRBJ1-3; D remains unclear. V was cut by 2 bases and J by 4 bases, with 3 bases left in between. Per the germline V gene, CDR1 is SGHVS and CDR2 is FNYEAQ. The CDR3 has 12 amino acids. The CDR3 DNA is TGTGCCAGCAGCTTAAACGGAAACACCATATATTTT. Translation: CASSLNGNTIYF.

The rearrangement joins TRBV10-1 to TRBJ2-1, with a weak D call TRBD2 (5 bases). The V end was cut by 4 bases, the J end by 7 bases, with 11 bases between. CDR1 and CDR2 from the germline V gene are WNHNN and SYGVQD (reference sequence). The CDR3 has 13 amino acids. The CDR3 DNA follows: TGCGCCAGCAGTGCTTGGGAGAGAAATGAGCAGTTCTTC. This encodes CASSAWERNEQFF.

The CDR3 spells CASSLAPTGLGETQYF. The CDR3 bases are TGTGCCAGCAGCTTAGCGCCGACAGGTCTTGGGGAGACCCAGTACTTC. V gene TRBV7-6 combines with J gene TRBJ2-5; D may be TRBD1 (6 bases). CDR1 is SGHVS and CDR2 is FNYEAQ in the germline V gene. The ends were cut back, 0 bases at V and 5 bases at J, with 16 bases in the middle. This CDR3 has 16 residues.

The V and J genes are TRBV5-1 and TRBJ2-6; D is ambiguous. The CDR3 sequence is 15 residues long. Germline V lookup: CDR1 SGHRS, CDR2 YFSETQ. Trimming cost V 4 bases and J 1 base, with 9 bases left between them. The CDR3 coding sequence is TGCGCCAGCAGCCCGGCGGTGTCTGGGGCCAACGTCCTGACTTTC. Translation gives CASSPAVSGANVLTF.

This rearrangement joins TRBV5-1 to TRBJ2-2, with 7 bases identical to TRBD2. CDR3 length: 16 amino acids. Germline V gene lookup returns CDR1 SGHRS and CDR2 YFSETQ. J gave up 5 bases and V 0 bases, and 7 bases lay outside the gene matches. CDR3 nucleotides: TGCGCCAGCAGCTTGGTAGCGGGTACCAATACCGGGGAGCTGTTTTTT. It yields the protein CASSLVAGTNTGELFF.

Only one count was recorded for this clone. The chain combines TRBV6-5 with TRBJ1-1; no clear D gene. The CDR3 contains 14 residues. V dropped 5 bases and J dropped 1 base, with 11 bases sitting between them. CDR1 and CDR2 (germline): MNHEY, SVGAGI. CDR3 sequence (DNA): TGTGCCAGCAGTAGGCAGGAACAGAACACTGAAGCTTTCTTT. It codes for CASSRQEQNTEAFF.